This TCR beta chain was documented in a study of T cell responses to AZD1222 COVID-19 vaccine. Generated by immunoSEQ multiplex PCR, the TCRdb table keeps only in-frame clones and is missing some. The sample contains 150,000 to 200,000 clones, about 92% of which appear only once. Whether given at about 4 or about 12 weeks, second doses were pooled. The TCR comes from an adult who received the AZD1222 COVID-19 vaccine. Sequencing was performed on peripheral blood, taken 28 days after the second AZD1222 dose.

CDR3 residues: CASSPQGGGGGKAYEQYF. In nucleotides, the CDR3 is TGTGCCAGCAGCCCTCAAGGGGGGGGCGGGGGAAAGGCCTACGAGCAGTACTTC. V usage is TRBV7-2 and J usage is TRBJ2-7; D is possibly TRBD2 (7 bases). CDR3 size: 18 residues. Germline CDR1 reads SGHTA; CDR2 reads FQGNSA. Trimming stripped 5 bases from V and 2 bases from J, with 25 bases between.